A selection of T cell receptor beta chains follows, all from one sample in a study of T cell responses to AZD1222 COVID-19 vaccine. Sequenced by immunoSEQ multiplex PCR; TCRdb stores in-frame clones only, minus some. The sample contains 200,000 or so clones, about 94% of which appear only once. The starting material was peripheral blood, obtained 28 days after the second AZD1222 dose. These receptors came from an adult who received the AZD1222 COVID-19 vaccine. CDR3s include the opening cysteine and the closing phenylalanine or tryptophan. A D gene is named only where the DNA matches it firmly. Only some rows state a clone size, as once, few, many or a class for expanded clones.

cdr3_aa: CASSRQGADTEAFF
cdr3_nt: TGTGCCAGCAGCCGACAGGGGGCGGACACTGAAGCTTTCTTT
cdr3_length: 14
v_call: TRBV3-1/TRBV3-2
clone_size: few
d_call: TRBD1
j_call: TRBJ1-1

cdr3_aa: CASSPRTGEGYGYTF
cdr3_nt: TGTGCCAGCTCACCAAGAACAGGGGAAGGCTATGGCTACACCTTC
cdr3_length: 15
v_call: TRBV18
clone_size: .
d_call: TRBD1
j_call: TRBJ1-2

cdr3_aa: CAWSPGYYGYTF
cdr3_nt: TGTGCCTGGAGTCCGGGGTACTATGGCTACACCTTC
cdr3_length: 12
v_call: TRBV30
clone_size: .
d_call: .
j_call: TRBJ1-2

cdr3_aa: CASSQGPPLVKLFF
cdr3_nt: TGTGCCAGCAGCCAAGGGCCCCCCTTAGTGAAACTGTTTTTT
cdr3_length: 14
v_call: TRBV3-1/TRBV3-2
clone_size: .
d_call: .
j_call: TRBJ1-4

cdr3_aa: CASSSTASGNTIYF
cdr3_nt: TGTGCCAGCAGCTCGACAGCCTCTGGAAACACCATATATTTT
cdr3_length: 14
v_call: TRBV6-5
clone_size: .
d_call: .
j_call: TRBJ1-3

cdr3_aa: CASSLTGPNTEAFF
cdr3_nt: TGTGCCAGCAGCTTAACAGGGCCGAACACTGAAGCTTTCTTT
cdr3_length: 14
v_call: TRBV11-2
clone_size: .
d_call: .
j_call: TRBJ1-1

cdr3_aa: CASSPLGVGRGRSPLHF
cdr3_nt: TGTGCCAGCAGTCCCCTTGGGGTAGGCAGGGGGCGATCACCCCTCCACTTT
cdr3_length: 17
v_call: TRBV25-1
clone_size: .
d_call: TRBD1
j_call: TRBJ1-6

cdr3_aa: CAIKASESYEQYF
cdr3_nt: TGTGCCATCAAGGCGTCAGAGTCCTACGAGCAGTACTTC
cdr3_length: 13
v_call: TRBV10-3
clone_size: .
d_call: .
j_call: TRBJ2-7

cdr3_aa: CASSRDRVGTEAFF
cdr3_nt: TGTGCCAGCAGTAGGGACAGGGTTGGTACTGAAGCTTTCTTT
cdr3_length: 14
v_call: TRBV7-3
clone_size: .
d_call: TRBD1
j_call: TRBJ1-1

cdr3_aa: CASSASTLYGYTF
cdr3_nt: TGTGCCAGCAGCGCTAGTACCCTCTATGGCTACACCTTC
cdr3_length: 13
v_call: TRBV2
clone_size: once
d_call: .
j_call: TRBJ1-2

cdr3_aa: CASRPGVGETQYF
cdr3_nt: TGTGCCAGCAGGCCGGGGGTGGGGGAGACCCAGTACTTC
cdr3_length: 13
v_call: TRBV7-2
clone_size: .
d_call: .
j_call: TRBJ2-5

cdr3_aa: CASTSGLFGYTF
cdr3_nt: TGTGCCAGCACCTCAGGGCTGTTTGGCTACACCTTC
cdr3_length: 12
v_call: TRBV6-5
clone_size: .
d_call: .
j_call: TRBJ1-2

cdr3_aa: CATSKDSYGYTF
cdr3_nt: TGTGCCACCAGCAAGGACAGCTATGGCTACACCTTC
cdr3_length: 12
v_call: TRBV15
clone_size: .
d_call: .
j_call: TRBJ1-2

cdr3_aa: CASSRISQGDTEAFF
cdr3_nt: TGCGCCAGCAGCCGTATAAGTCAGGGGGACACTGAAGCTTTCTTT
cdr3_length: 15
v_call: TRBV4-1
clone_size: .
d_call: TRBD1
j_call: TRBJ1-1

cdr3_aa: CASSPLIQVRSYNEQFF
cdr3_nt: TGTGCCAGCAGTCCCCTCATACAGGTCCGCTCCTACAATGAGCAGTTCTTC
cdr3_length: 17
v_call: TRBV27
clone_size: .
d_call: .
j_call: TRBJ2-1

cdr3_aa: CASTLVGGTNEKLFF
cdr3_nt: TGTGCCAGCACCCTTGTTGGGGGCACTAATGAAAAACTGTTTTTT
cdr3_length: 15
v_call: TRBV6-5
clone_size: .
d_call: .
j_call: TRBJ1-4

cdr3_aa: CASSSLTYEQYF
cdr3_nt: TGTGCCAGCAGCTCCCTTACCTACGAGCAGTACTTC
cdr3_length: 12
v_call: TRBV5-8
clone_size: .
d_call: .
j_call: TRBJ2-7

cdr3_aa: CASSLEQSSYNEQFF
cdr3_nt: TGCGCCAGCAGCTTGGAACAGTCCTCCTACAATGAGCAGTTCTTC
cdr3_length: 15
v_call: TRBV5-1
clone_size: .
d_call: .
j_call: TRBJ2-1

cdr3_aa: CATSEGQGVGEKLFF
cdr3_nt: TGTGCCACCAGTGAGGGCCAGGGGGTAGGGGAAAAACTGTTTTTT
cdr3_length: 15
v_call: TRBV24-1
clone_size: .
d_call: TRBD1
j_call: TRBJ1-4

cdr3_aa: CASSPGQGDGYTF
cdr3_nt: TGTGCCAGCAGTCCCGGACAGGGCGATGGCTACACCTTC
cdr3_length: 13
v_call: TRBV28
clone_size: .
d_call: TRBD1
j_call: TRBJ1-2

cdr3_aa: CASSPQADTGELFF
cdr3_nt: TGTGCCAGCTCACCACAAGCTGACACCGGGGAGCTGTTTTTT
cdr3_length: 14
v_call: TRBV18
clone_size: .
d_call: .
j_call: TRBJ2-2

cdr3_aa: CASSPVGVRGYTF
cdr3_nt: TGTGCCAGCAGCCCGGTTGGGGTCAGGGGCTACACCTTC
cdr3_length: 13
v_call: TRBV14
clone_size: .
d_call: .
j_call: TRBJ1-2

cdr3_aa: CATLESVNTEAFF
cdr3_nt: TGTGCCACCTTAGAGTCGGTGAACACTGAAGCTTTCTTT
cdr3_length: 13
v_call: TRBV6-5
clone_size: .
d_call: .
j_call: TRBJ1-1

cdr3_aa: CASRQGRDTIYF
cdr3_nt: TGCGCCAGTAGACAGGGTAGAGACACCATATATTTT
cdr3_length: 12
v_call: TRBV5-1
clone_size: .
d_call: TRBD1
j_call: TRBJ1-3

cdr3_aa: CASSTEYNEQFF
cdr3_nt: TGTGCCAGCAGTACAGAGTACAATGAGCAGTTCTTC
cdr3_length: 12
v_call: TRBV6-5
clone_size: .
d_call: .
j_call: TRBJ2-1

cdr3_aa: CATSRPMTGTNTGELFF
cdr3_nt: TGTGCCACCAGCAGACCAATGACAGGGACGAACACCGGGGAGCTGTTTTTT
cdr3_length: 17
v_call: TRBV15
clone_size: .
d_call: TRBD1
j_call: TRBJ2-2

cdr3_aa: CASSVGRAEGYTF
cdr3_nt: TGTGCCAGCAGTGTGGGCAGGGCGGAAGGCTACACCTTC
cdr3_length: 13
v_call: TRBV2
clone_size: .
d_call: .
j_call: TRBJ1-2

cdr3_aa: CASSLQAGMRYEQYF
cdr3_nt: TGTGCCAGCAGCCTCCAGGCAGGCATGCGCTACGAGCAGTACTTC
cdr3_length: 15
v_call: TRBV7-3
clone_size: .
d_call: .
j_call: TRBJ2-7